The 17 T cell receptor beta chains below all came from one sample that was sequenced in a study of blood T cells in healthy people across ages. Alongside a J-beta primer mix, a sample-barcoded 5' primer served in a second PCR lasting about 7 to 11 cycles. TCRdb used MiXCR to reprocess the 5' RACE reads, holding one entry per CDR3 protein. The profile shows more than 900,000 distinct CDR3 sequences, 20% to 25% of them singletons. The same sample was also studied in work on T cells of mothers and their children.

The specimen sequenced was blood. All receptors derive from a girl under 10 years old in good health.

The J gene is TRBJ2-4, the V gene TRBV12-3 or TRBV12-4, with TRBD2 identical over 13 bases. The V gene end was trimmed by 6 bases and the J gene end by 6 bases; junction bases not matched to a gene: 14. The CDR3 is made up of 18 amino acids. As DNA, the CDR3 is TGTGCCAGCAGCTCCTTTGACGGACTAGCGGGAGATAGAAACATTCAGTACTTC. Its protein is CASSSFDGLAGDRNIQYF.

The chain couples TRBV29-1 to TRBJ2-7; weak D call: TRBD2 (6 bases). The CDR3 loop spans 15 amino acids. Looked up from germline, CDR1 is SQVTM and CDR2 is ANQGSEA. V lost 4 bases, J lost 4 bases, and 20 bases lay in between. The CDR3 spells CSVVSYLTGEYEQYF. The CDR3 DNA reads TGCAGCGTTGTCAGTTACTTGACGGGAGAATACGAGCAGTACTTC.

The chain is built from TRBV7-3 and TRBJ2-5, with D possibly being TRBD2 (6 bases). Matching the DNA end better, TRBJ2-7 makes the J call doubtful. The CDR3 totals 13 residues. Germline loops: CDR1 SGHTA, CDR2 FQGTGA. The CDR3 DNA is TGTGCCAGCAGAGGCGGCCCCGGGGGCGAGCAGTACTTC. It yields the protein CASRGGPGGEQYF.

The gene calls are TRBV28 and TRBJ1-1; a weak D match, TRBD1 (5 bases). The V gene's germline CDR1 is MDHEN and CDR2 SYDVKM. V was shortened by 8 bases and J by 8 bases, with 12 bases between the two germline ends. The CDR3 is 11 amino acids. The CDR3 reads CASGGTPEAFF. The CDR3 DNA reads as TGTGCCAGCGGGGGGACGCCCGAAGCTTTCTTT.

This chain connects TRBV11-2 to TRBJ1-2; the match to TRBD1 covers 8 bases. Trimming took 6 bases from V and 6 from J; bases not matched to a gene: 15. Germline lookup yields CDR1 SGHAT and CDR2 FQNNGV. The length of the CDR3 is 16 residues. The CDR3 here is CASRSTWTGPKHGYTF. CDR3 nucleotides: TGTGCCAGCAGGTCCACATGGACAGGGCCCAAACATGGCTACACCTTC.

This clonotype turned up a few times. The rearrangement uses TRBV7-6 and TRBJ2-3, with D unclear. The V gene lost 5 bases and the J gene lost 6 bases, with 12 bases spanning the gap. Per germline, CDR1 SGHVS and CDR2 FNYEAQ. The CDR3 has 13 residues. CDR3 sequence (DNA): TGTGCCAGCAGCCCCCCAAACTGGGATACGCAGTATTTT. Translation: CASSPPNWDTQYF.

This clonotype has just a few counts. V gene TRBV20-1 combines with J gene TRBJ2-5; D uncertain. This CDR3 has 15 residues. CDR1 is DFQATT and CDR2 is SNEGSKA in the germline V gene (reference sequence). V was cut by 6 bases and J by 4 bases, with 21 bases left in between. DNA for the CDR3: TGCAGTGCCCCCGAAACGACCGTCTGGGTAGAGACCCAGTACTTC. This sequence encodes CSAPETTVWVETQYF.

This clonotype was counted between two and nine times. The rearrangement links TRBV12-3 or TRBV12-4 to TRBJ1-1, with D unclear. The CDR3 has 16 amino acids. Trimming took off 3 bases at V and 2 bases at J, with 16 bases between the two ends. The chain's CDR3 is CASSLGRMRVNTEAFF. In DNA form, the CDR3 reads TGTGCCAGCAGTTTGGGAAGGATGCGCGTAAACACTGAAGCTTTCTTT.

The chain combines TRBV6-5 with TRBJ1-5, with TRBD1 matching over 7 bases. With 5 bases clipped from V and 6 bases from J, the junction kept 10 bases outside the gene matches. Germline CDR1 and CDR2: MNHEY and SVGAGI. This CDR3 region has 15 residues. CDR3 amino acids: CASSPGQQISQPQHF. CDR3 DNA sequence: TGTGCCAGCAGTCCGGGACAGCAAATTAGTCAGCCCCAGCATTTT.

CDR3 nucleotides: TGTGCCAGCAGTTTCACGGGGATGAATTCACCCCTCCACTTT. It yields the protein CASSFTGMNSPLHF. The V and J genes are TRBV28 and TRBJ1-6; D gene uncertain. Germline CDR1 MDHEN, CDR2 SYDVKM. The CDR3 loop spans 14 amino acids. The ends were cut back, 3 bases at V and 7 bases at J, with 10 bases in the middle.

There are a few counts of this clonotype. J is TRBJ2-5 and V is TRBV18; TRBD1 aligns across 7 bases. CDR1 is KGHSH, CDR2 LQKENI, per germline. CDR3 length equals 12 residues. V was pared by 3 bases and J by 7 bases, with 2 bases of the junction left unmatched. The CDR3 here is CASSPTGMTQYF. In DNA form, the CDR3 reads TGTGCCAGCTCACCGACAGGGATGACCCAGTACTTC.

This clonotype was counted a few times. The CDR3 region is CSARGLGIRGPNYGYTF. CDR3 DNA: TGCAGTGCTAGAGGGTTGGGTATAAGGGGCCCTAACTATGGCTACACCTTC. The chain recombines TRBV20-1 with TRBJ1-2; possible D gene TRBD1, 5 bases. CDR3 length: 17 amino acids. V was clipped by 1 base and J by 0 bases, with 18 bases between them. CDR1 is DFQATT, CDR2 SNEGSKA, per germline (reference sequence).

The chain recombines TRBV6-1 with TRBJ2-5; maybe TRBD1 (5 bases). This CDR3 has 12 residues. Germline CDR1 is MNHNS and CDR2 is SASEGT. The ends were cut back, 8 bases at V and 3 bases at J, with 10 bases in the middle. CDR3 protein: CASGAGKETQYF. As DNA, the CDR3 is TGTGCCAGCGGAGCAGGGAAAGAGACCCAGTACTTC.

The gene calls are TRBV11-2 and TRBJ2-5; D uncertain. Germline V lookup: CDR1 SGHAT, CDR2 FQNNGV. Trimming stripped 2 bases from V and 4 bases from J, with 14 bases between. This CDR3 has 15 residues. The DNA for the CDR3 is TGTGCCAGCAGCTTAACTAACCCCCCTCCAGAGACCCAGTACTTC. Translated, it gives CASSLTNPPPETQYF.

For this clonotype: A much larger clone is a single base away; this may be a read error. Here the CDR3 omits its conserved ending phenylalanine or tryptophan, so a read error is the likely source. V is TRBV6-5 and J is TRBJ2-7; D remains ambiguous. The CDR3 length is 16 residues. CDR1 is MNHEY and CDR2 is SVGAGI in the germline V gene. The germline V and J ends were trimmed by 2 bases and 6 bases, with 20 bases remaining between them. The CDR3, as DNA: TGTGCCAGCAGTTACACCTCGGACGGCCCAAGGGTCGAGCAGTACTCC. It codes for CASSYTSDGPRVEQYS.

In its sample, this clonotype was seen a few times. The chain has TRBV20-1 and TRBJ2-7, with TRBD2 identical over 11 bases. Germline CDR1 reads DFQATT; CDR2 reads SNEGSKA (reference sequence). The CDR3 runs 15 residues. V lost 0 bases to trimming and J lost 3 bases; unmatched junction nucleotides: 4. CDR3: CSARDRLAGSYEQYF. The CDR3 DNA is TGCAGTGCTAGAGATCGACTAGCGGGAAGCTACGAGCAGTACTTC.

This clonotype appeared a few times. The chain links TRBV4-1 to TRBJ1-1, with D maybe TRBD1 (5 bases). The germline V gene encodes CDR1 MGHRA and CDR2 YSYEKL. V was clipped by 3 bases and J by 2 bases, with 16 bases between them. This CDR3 has 16 amino acids. The CDR3 sequence: CASSQGGLTDNTEAFF. In DNA form, the CDR3 reads TGCGCCAGCAGCCAGGGAGGGTTGACAGATAACACTGAAGCTTTCTTT.